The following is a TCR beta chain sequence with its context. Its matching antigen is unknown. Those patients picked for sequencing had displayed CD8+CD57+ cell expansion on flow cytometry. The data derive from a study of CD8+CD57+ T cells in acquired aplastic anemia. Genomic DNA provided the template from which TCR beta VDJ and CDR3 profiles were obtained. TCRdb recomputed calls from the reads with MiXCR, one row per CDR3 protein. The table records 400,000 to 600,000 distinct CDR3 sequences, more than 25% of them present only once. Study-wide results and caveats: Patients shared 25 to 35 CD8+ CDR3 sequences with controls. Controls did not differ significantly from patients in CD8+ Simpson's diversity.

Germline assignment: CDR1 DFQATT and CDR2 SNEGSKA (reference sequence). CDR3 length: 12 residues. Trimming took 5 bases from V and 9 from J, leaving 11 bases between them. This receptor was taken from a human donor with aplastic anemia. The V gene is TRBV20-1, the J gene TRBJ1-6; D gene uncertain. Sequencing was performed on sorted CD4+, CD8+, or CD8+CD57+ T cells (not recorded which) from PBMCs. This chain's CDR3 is CSAQDVGSPLHF. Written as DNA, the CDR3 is TGCAGTGCTCAAGATGTGGGTTCACCCCTCCACTTT.